Shown below are 5 T cell receptor beta chains from a single sample sequenced in a study of T cells in Graves' hyperthyroidism and ophthalmopathy. The TCR beta CDR3 regions underwent amplification using RNA transcripts as the source. The primer set for the first-round RT-PCR of the TCR CDR3 was HTBI. TCRdb reanalysed the multiplex PCR reads using MiXCR and keeps one entry per CDR3 protein. The sample includes a few hundred thousand distinct CDR3 sequences, around 25% of them seen just once. The specimen was blood. The receptors come from a man aged 50 to 60 with Graves' hyperthyroidism.

A few counts support this clonotype. V gene TRBV20-1 combines with J gene TRBJ1-4; D is perhaps TRBD1 (5 bases). Germline V CDR1 and CDR2: DFQATT, SNEGSKA (reference sequence). V was clipped by 6 bases and J by 5 bases, with 19 bases between them. The CDR3 runs 15 residues. CDR3 DNA sequence: TGCAGTGCAACCGGGACCGAGAGTTTAAATGAAAAACTGTTTTTT. This encodes CSATGTESLNEKLFF.

The chain couples TRBV3-1 to TRBJ1-2; D is unclear. Trimming took off 0 bases at V and 8 bases at J, with 7 bases between the two ends. CDR1 is LGHDT, CDR2 YNNKEL, per germline (reference sequence). The CDR3 is made up of 12 amino acids. The CDR3 reads CASSQDDRGYTF. CDR3 bases: TGTGCCAGCAGCCAAGATGATCGGGGCTACACCTTC.

The rearrangement uses TRBV29-1 and TRBJ2-3; D is perhaps TRBD2 (5 bases). The germline gives CDR1 SQVTM, CDR2 ANQGSEA. Trimming shortened V by 4 bases and J by 1 base, and 12 bases separated the two germline ends. This CDR3 has 14 amino acids. The chain's CDR3 is CSVARDIGTDTQYF. DNA of the CDR3: TGCAGCGTTGCCCGGGATATTGGCACAGATACGCAGTATTTT.

The V and J genes are TRBV11-2 and TRBJ2-2; D is perhaps TRBD2 (6 bases). V was pared by 2 bases and J by 6 bases, with 10 bases between. This CDR3 has 14 residues. Looked up from germline, CDR1 is SGHAT and CDR2 is FQNNGV. CDR3 region: CASSLIGDSGELFF. CDR3 nucleotides: TGTGCCAGCAGCTTAATAGGGGACTCCGGGGAGCTGTTTTTT.

This chain joins TRBV24-1 and TRBJ1-2; possible D gene TRBD1, 6 bases. The CDR3 consists of 13 residues. V was shortened by 2 bases and J by 8 bases, with 11 bases between the two germline ends. The V gene's germline CDR1 is KGHDR and CDR2 SFDVKD. As DNA, the CDR3 is TGTGCCACCAGTGATTCGGACAGTAAAGGCTACACCTTC. It codes for CATSDSDSKGYTF.